This T cell receptor beta chain came from a study of Ad26.COV2.S vaccination and SARS-CoV-2 variants. Produced via immunoSEQ multiplex PCR; TCRdb's table is partial and in-frame only. The sample holds hundreds of thousands of clones, 80% to 90% seen once. Documented treatment: 15 to 20 received Ad26.COV2.S at low or high dose, single or two shots; about 5 received placebo; per-sample allocation not given. Sampling was performed 63 days after the first vaccine or placebo injection. The J segment lost 4 bases and the V segment lost 6 bases, leaving 8 bases of the junction unmatched. CDR3 size: 15 residues. CDR1 is SNHLY and CDR2 is FYNNEI in the germline V gene.

The J gene is TRBJ2-5, the V gene TRBV2; 10 bases are a match to TRBD1. Sample: peripheral blood, taken in a trial of Ad26.COV2.S vaccine versus placebo. The receptor was isolated from a person aged 18-60 years who received the Ad26.COV2.S COVID-19 vaccine or a placebo. The CDR3 is CASRAGTGARETQYF. CDR3 bases: TGTGCCAGCAGGGCCGGGACAGGGGCTCGAGAGACCCAGTACTTC.